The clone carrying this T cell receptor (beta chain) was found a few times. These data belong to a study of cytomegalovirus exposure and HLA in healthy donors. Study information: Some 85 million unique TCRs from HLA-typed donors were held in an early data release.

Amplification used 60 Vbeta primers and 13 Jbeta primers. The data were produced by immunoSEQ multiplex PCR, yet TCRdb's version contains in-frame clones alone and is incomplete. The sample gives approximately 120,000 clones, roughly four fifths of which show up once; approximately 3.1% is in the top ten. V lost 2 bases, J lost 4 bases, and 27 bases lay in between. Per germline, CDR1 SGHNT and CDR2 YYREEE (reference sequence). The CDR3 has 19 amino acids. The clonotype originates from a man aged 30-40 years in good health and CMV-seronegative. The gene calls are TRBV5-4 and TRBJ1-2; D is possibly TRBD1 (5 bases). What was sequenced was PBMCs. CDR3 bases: TGTGCCAGCAGCTTTGTCCTGGACAAGGGGAGGGGCAGCCGCTATGGCTACACCTTC. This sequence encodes CASSFVLDKGRGSRYGYTF.